This T cell receptor (beta chain) is from a study of vaccination and CD4 T cells after COVID-19. About the study: Overlapping SARS-CoV-2, HCoV-NL63, HCoV-OC43 and HCoV-229E spike peptides stimulated the cells.

Sequenced with the Oncomine TCR Beta short-read assay was DNA taken from cultured CD4+ T cells. From CD4+ T cells that had been cultured, genomic DNA was extracted. TCRdb re-called the PCR reads through MiXCR, storing one row per CDR3 protein. The table shows 2,000 to 2,500 distinct CDR3 sequences, with 21% occurring only once. Treatment defined: approximately 10-day PBMC culture with coronavirus spike peptide pools or control peptides (ViraFEST assay). According to the study, CD4+ T cells from the unexposed donor were gathered ahead of the COVID-19 pandemic (2011-2018). Points from the study as a whole: Median numbers of SARS-CoV-2-reactive clonotypes increased from 21 to 38 (not a significant change). Convalescent patients' median share of reactive clones seen only post-vaccination was 80% to 90%.

Details on this clonotype: What it binds is not known.

This clonotype was sampled from a human donor in good health. The sequencing sample was made of CD4+ T cells from blood, cultured in vitro.

CDR3 sequence (DNA): TGTGCCTGGAGTCCCACTAGCGGGGCCCCGCAGTATTTT. Translation gives CAWSPTSGAPQYF. The chain employs TRBV30 and TRBJ2-3; 10 bases match TRBD2. Unmatched junction bases numbered 6, after V lost 2 bases and J lost 10 bases. Germline CDR1 GTSNPN, CDR2 SVGIG (reference sequence). This CDR3 has 13 amino acids.